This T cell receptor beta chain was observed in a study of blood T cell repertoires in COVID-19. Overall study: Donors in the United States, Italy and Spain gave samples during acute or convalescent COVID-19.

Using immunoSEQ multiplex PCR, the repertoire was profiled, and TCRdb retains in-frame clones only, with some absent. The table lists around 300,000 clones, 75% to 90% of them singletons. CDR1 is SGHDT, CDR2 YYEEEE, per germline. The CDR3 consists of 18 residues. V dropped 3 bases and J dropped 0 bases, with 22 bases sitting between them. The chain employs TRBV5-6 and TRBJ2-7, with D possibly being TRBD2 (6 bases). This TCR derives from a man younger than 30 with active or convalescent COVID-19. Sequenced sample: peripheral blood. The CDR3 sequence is CASSSWRSSGALSYEQYF. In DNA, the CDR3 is TGTGCCAGCAGCTCGTGGAGAAGCTCGGGAGCGCTCTCCTACGAGCAGTACTTC.